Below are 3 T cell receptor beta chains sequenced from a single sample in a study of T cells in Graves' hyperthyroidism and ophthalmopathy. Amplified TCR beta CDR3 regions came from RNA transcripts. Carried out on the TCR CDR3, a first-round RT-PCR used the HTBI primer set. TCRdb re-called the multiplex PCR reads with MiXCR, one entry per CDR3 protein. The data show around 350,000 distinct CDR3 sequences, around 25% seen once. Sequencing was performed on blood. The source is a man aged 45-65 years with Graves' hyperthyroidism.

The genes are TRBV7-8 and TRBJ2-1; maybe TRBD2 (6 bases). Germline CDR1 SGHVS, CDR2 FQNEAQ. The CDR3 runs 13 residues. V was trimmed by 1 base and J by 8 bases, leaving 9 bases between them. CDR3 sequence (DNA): TGTGCCAGCAGCTTAGGGGGGGTGGATGAGCAGTTCTTC. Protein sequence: CASSLGGVDEQFF.

The CDR3 sequence: CASSFGEANYEQYF. CDR3 in DNA: TGTGCCAGCAGCTTCGGTGAGGCGAACTACGAGCAGTACTTC. V usage is TRBV5-6 and J usage is TRBJ2-7; D not certain. Trimming shortened V by 2 bases and J by 3 bases, and 12 bases separated the two germline ends. The CDR3 consists of 14 residues. Germline CDR1 SGHDT, CDR2 YYEEEE.

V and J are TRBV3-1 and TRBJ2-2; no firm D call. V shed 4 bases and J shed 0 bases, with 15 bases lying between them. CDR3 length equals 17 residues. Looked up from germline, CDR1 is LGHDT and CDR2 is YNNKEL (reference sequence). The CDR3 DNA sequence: TGTGCCAGCAGCCCCTGGTTTGGGATTTCGAACACCGGGGAGCTGTTTTTT. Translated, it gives CASSPWFGISNTGELFF.